The following is a T cell receptor (beta chain) sequence with its context. As yet, its antigen is unknown. TCRdb reanalysed the reads using MiXCR and keeps one entry per CDR3 protein. This sample has about 230,000 distinct CDR3 sequences; 22% occur once, and the top ten carry 15% to 20%. The data stem from a study of T cell repertoires in cytomegalovirus infection. As for the study in general: It was the public TCR beta signatures that indicated both CMV infection and matching HLA type.

Broader study findings: Based on cumulative public TCR beta family frequency, carriers of CMV plus the relevant HLA were identified. CMV-specific HLA-C-restricted TCR beta clonotypes dominated the ex vivo response.

Sequencing was performed on CD8+ T cells from PBMCs. The TCR sequence derives from a human donor in good health (CMV status not recorded). Some clones in this sample may be carry-over from other donors' samples.

As DNA, the CDR3 is TGTGCCACCCAGGGATTGTCAAACACCGGGGAGCTGTTTTTT. Residues: CATQGLSNTGELFF. V gene TRBV15 combines with J gene TRBJ2-2; a possible D gene is TRBD1 (5 bases). Looked up from germline, CDR1 is LNHNV and CDR2 is YYDKDF (reference sequence). Between the trimmed V and J ends, which lost 8 bases and 2 bases, there was a span of 12 bases. CDR3 length equals 14 residues.